This TCR beta chain was found in a study of cytomegalovirus exposure and HLA in healthy donors. The wider study: HLA-typed donors were the source of 83 million or so unique TCRs, which an early data release held.

The PCR ran on 60 Vbeta and 13 Jbeta primers. Generated by immunoSEQ multiplex PCR, the TCRdb table keeps only in-frame clones and is missing some. The sample contains fewer than 140,000 clones, around three quarters of which appear only once. The CDR3 loop spans 16 amino acids. J gave up 5 bases and V 2 bases, and 10 bases lay outside the gene matches. Germline loops: CDR1 SGHVS, CDR2 FNYEAQ. The sequence derives from a woman aged 45-60 years in good health and CMV-seropositive. The V and J genes are TRBV7-6 and TRBJ2-7, with 9 bases that match TRBD1. The sample was PBMCs. CDR3 loop: CASSLRGGTGTHEQYF. CDR3 DNA: TGTGCCAGCAGCTTACGTGGAGGGACAGGGACACACGAGCAGTACTTC.